This T cell receptor (beta chain) was captured by sequencing in a study of T cells after yellow fever vaccination. Regarding the study as a whole: It was a small share of clonotypes that appeared in both CD4 and CD8 compartments.

For TCR, cDNA came from 5'RACE template switching, which added a universal primer site and UMIs. TCRdb re-derived calls from the 5' RACE reads in MiXCR, one entry per CDR3 protein. The table has some 52,000 distinct CDR3 sequences, 5% to 8.5% seen once. This CDR3 comprises 16 residues. The germline V gene encodes CDR1 LGHDT and CDR2 YNNKEL (reference sequence). V trimming: 0 bases; J trimming: 10 bases; junction bases outside the gene matches: 9. The sequences come from CD8+ T cells not binding an NS4B(214-222) dextramer, sorted from PBMCs, collected roughly 46 days after the first yellow fever vaccination. V gene TRBV3-1 combines with J gene TRBJ2-1; TRBD2 matches at 10 bases. This clonotype was obtained from a young man who received the YFV17D yellow fever vaccine. The CDR3 nucleotides read TGTGCCAGCAGCCAAGATACCAGCGGGGGGGCAGAGGAGCAGTTCTTC. Amino acids: CASSQDTSGGAEEQFF.